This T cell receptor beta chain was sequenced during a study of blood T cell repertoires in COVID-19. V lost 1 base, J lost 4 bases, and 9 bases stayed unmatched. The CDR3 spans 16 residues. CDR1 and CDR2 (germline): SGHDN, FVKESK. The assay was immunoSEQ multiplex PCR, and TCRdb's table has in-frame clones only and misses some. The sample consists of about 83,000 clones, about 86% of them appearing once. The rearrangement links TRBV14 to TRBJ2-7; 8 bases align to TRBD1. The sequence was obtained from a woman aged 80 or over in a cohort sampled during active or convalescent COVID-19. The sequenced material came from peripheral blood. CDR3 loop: CASSQAAWTGSYEQYF. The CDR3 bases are TGTGCCAGCAGCCAAGCCGCATGGACAGGGAGTTACGAGCAGTACTTC.